A selection of T cell receptor beta chains follows, all from one sample in a study of sequential checkpoint blockade in melanoma. Clones were sequenced by immunoSEQ multiplex PCR, and TCRdb holds only the in-frame ones, with some missing. The sample shows some 12,000 clones, about 79% of them seen only once. The material was CD8+ T cells sorted from blood (inferred from file names), obtained from a patient given nivolumab and ipilimumab in sequence. Receptor source: a human donor with melanoma. CDR3s include the opening cysteine and the closing phenylalanine or tryptophan. The order of the fields is J gene, D gene, V gene, CDR3 DNA, CDR3 protein. D genes are given only for firm matches.

j_gene: TRBJ2-7
d_gene: -
v_gene: TRBV11-2
CDR3nt: TGTGCCAGCAGCTCTGGTAGTGTACTCTACGAGCAGTACTTC
CDR3aa: CASSSGSVLYEQYF

j_gene: TRBJ1-5
d_gene: -
v_gene: TRBV6-5
CDR3nt: TGTGCCAGCAGTTACTCGGTGGAGTGGCCCCAGCATTTT
CDR3aa: CASSYSVEWPQHF

j_gene: TRBJ2-5
d_gene: TRBD1
v_gene: TRBV7-9
CDR3nt: TGTGCCAGCAGCCCCGGGGACAGGGAGTACCAAGAGACCCAGTACTTC
CDR3aa: CASSPGDREYQETQYF

j_gene: TRBJ2-7
d_gene: -
v_gene: TRBV5-6
CDR3nt: TGTGCCAGCAGCTGGACAGCGCTGGGGGAGCAGTACTTC
CDR3aa: CASSWTALGEQYF

j_gene: TRBJ1-1
d_gene: -
v_gene: TRBV9
CDR3nt: TGTGCCAGCAGCGTAGGGGGGGACACTGAAGCTTTCTTT
CDR3aa: CASSVGGDTEAFF

j_gene: TRBJ2-5
d_gene: -
v_gene: TRBV27
CDR3nt: TGTGCCAGCAGTCAAATAAACTCTCAAGAGACCCAGTACTTC
CDR3aa: CASSQINSQETQYF

j_gene: TRBJ2-2
d_gene: TRBD2
v_gene: TRBV5-6
CDR3nt: TGTGCCAGCAGCACCGGACTAGGGATCGGGGAGCTGTTTTTT
CDR3aa: CASSTGLGIGELFF

j_gene: TRBJ2-5
d_gene: TRBD2
v_gene: TRBV7-7
CDR3nt: TGTGCCAGCAGCTCCCCGGGAGGGCCGGGGACCCAGTACTTC
CDR3aa: CASSSPGGPGTQYF

j_gene: TRBJ2-7
d_gene: TRBD1
v_gene: TRBV29-1
CDR3nt: TGCAGCGTTAAGGGGACAGAGAGCTACGAGCAGTACTTC
CDR3aa: CSVKGTESYEQYF

j_gene: TRBJ2-5
d_gene: TRBD1
v_gene: TRBV9
CDR3nt: TGTGCCAGCAGCGAGGCGGGACAGGTTGAAGAGACCCAGTACTTC
CDR3aa: CASSEAGQVEETQYF